This TCR beta chain was found in a study of T cell responses to AZD1222 COVID-19 vaccine. In the study overall: Second-dose timings of about 4 or about 12 weeks were pooled.

Whole-study results and caveats: Targets within unmutated variant regions were reportedly found for nearly half of spike-specific TCRs. Recipients of two AZD1222 doses showed rising Spike-specific TCR breadth and depth. Most donors were white British and more were female, and clonal diversity was possibly underestimated.

In the case of this clone: What it recognizes is unknown.

The method was immunoSEQ multiplex PCR; TCRdb's version includes in-frame clones alone and lacks a portion of them. The sample lists about 110,000 clones, nearly 90% occurring once. CDR3 length: 14 residues. The germline CDR1 and CDR2 sequences are MNHEY and SVGEGT. V was clipped by 1 base and J by 4 bases, with 8 bases between them. The chain couples TRBV6-2 or TRBV6-3 to TRBJ1-5; D unclear. Sequences were derived from peripheral blood, sampled on day 0 of AZD1222 vaccination. This TCR derives from an adult in good health. The chain's CDR3 is CASSYYGMNQPQHF. The CDR3 DNA follows: TGTGCCAGCAGTTACTACGGCATGAATCAGCCCCAGCATTTT.